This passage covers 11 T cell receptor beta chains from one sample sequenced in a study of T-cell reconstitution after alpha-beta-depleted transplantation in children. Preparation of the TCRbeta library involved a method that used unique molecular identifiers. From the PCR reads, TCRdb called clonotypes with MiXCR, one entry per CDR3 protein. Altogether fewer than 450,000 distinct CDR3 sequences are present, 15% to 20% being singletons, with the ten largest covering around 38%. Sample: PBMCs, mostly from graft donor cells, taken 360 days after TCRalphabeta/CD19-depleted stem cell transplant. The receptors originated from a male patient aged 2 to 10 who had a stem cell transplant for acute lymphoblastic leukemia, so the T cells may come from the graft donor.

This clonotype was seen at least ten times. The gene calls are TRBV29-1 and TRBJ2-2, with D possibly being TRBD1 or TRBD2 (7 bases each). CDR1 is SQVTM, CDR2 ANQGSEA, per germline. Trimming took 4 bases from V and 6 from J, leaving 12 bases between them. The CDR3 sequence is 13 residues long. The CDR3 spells CSVAGGRAGELFF. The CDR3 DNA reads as TGCAGCGTTGCAGGGGGGAGGGCCGGGGAGCTGTTTTTT.

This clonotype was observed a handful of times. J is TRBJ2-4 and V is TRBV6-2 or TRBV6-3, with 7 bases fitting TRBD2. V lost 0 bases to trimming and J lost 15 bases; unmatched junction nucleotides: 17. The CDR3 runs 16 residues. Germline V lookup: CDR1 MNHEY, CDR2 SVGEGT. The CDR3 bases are TGTGCCAGCAGTTACTCGGGCGGGAGACCCATTCTTTGGTTGTACTTC. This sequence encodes CASSYSGGRPILWLYF.

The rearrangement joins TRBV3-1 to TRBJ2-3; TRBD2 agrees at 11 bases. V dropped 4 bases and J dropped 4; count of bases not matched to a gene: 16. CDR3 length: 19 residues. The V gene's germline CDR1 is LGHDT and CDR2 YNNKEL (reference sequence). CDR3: CASSRQGRASGRRADTQYF. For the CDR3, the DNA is TGTGCCAGCAGCCGCCAGGGAAGGGCTAGCGGGAGGAGGGCAGATACGCAGTATTTT.

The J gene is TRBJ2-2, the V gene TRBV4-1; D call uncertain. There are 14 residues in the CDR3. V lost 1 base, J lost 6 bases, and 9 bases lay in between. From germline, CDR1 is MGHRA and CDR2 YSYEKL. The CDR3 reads CASSQAAVPGELFF. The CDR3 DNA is TGCGCCAGCAGCCAAGCGGCAGTCCCCGGGGAGCTGTTTTTT.

CDR3 bases: TGTGCCAGCAGATGGGACAGGGACACCGGGGAGCTGTTTTTT. As protein: CASRWDRDTGELFF. The V gene is TRBV3-1, the J gene TRBJ2-2, with 9 bases matching TRBD1. Trimming took 6 bases from V and 3 from J; bases not matched to a gene: 2. In germline, CDR1 is LGHDT, CDR2 YNNKEL (reference sequence). The CDR3 has 14 amino acids.

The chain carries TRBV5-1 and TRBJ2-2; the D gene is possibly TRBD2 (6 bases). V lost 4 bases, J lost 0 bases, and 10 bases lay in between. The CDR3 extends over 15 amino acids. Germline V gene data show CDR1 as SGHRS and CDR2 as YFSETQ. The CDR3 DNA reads TGCGCCAGCAGCAGCAGGGAGGCGAACACCGGGGAGCTGTTTTTT. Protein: CASSSREANTGELFF.

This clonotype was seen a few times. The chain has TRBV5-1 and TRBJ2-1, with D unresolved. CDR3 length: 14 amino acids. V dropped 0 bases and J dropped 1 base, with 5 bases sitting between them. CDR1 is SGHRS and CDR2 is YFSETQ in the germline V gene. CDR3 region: CASSLELSYNEQFF. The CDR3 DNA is TGCGCCAGCAGCTTGGAGCTTTCCTACAATGAGCAGTTCTTC.

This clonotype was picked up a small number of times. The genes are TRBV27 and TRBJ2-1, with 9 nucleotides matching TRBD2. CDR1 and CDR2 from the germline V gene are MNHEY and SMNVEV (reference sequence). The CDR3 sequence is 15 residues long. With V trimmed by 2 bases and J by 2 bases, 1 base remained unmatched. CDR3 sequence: CASSLLAGTYNEQFF. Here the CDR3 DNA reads TGTGCCAGCAGTTTACTAGCGGGGACCTACAATGAGCAGTTCTTC.

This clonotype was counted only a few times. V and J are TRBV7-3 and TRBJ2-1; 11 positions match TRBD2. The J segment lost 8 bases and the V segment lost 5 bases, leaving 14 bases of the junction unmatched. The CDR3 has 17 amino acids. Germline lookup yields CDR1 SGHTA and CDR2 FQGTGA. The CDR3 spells CASSPTTSGSKPDEQFF. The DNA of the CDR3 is TGTGCCAGCAGCCCGACAACTAGCGGGAGTAAGCCGGATGAGCAGTTCTTC.

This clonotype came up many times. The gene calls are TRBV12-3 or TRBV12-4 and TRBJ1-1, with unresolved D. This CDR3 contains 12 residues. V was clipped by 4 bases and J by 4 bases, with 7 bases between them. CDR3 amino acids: CASSSDGTEAFF. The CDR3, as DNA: TGTGCCAGCAGTTCCGACGGCACTGAAGCTTTCTTT.

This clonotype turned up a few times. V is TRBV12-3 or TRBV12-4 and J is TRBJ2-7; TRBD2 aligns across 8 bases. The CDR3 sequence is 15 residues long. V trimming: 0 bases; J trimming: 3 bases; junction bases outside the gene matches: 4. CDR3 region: CASSLAPGLGYEQYF. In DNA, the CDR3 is TGTGCCAGCAGTTTAGCTCCGGGACTAGGCTACGAGCAGTACTTC.